This TCR beta chain was identified during a study of blood T cell repertoires in COVID-19. Study at large: In each case, the material was cDNA or gDNA derived from T cells, B-cell-depleted T cells, or PBMCs.

Individuals aged about 18 to 89 years were recruited from 24 US areas. Participants' reported clinical history set cohort assignment. The CDR3 totals 15 residues. CDR1 SGHDN and CDR2 FVKESK come from the germline V gene. V was shortened by 1 base and J by 3 bases, with 10 bases between the two germline ends. Per the study methods: Scientists estimated how many nucleated cells there were by amplifying reference gene primers. TCRdb's table, derived via immunoSEQ multiplex PCR, lists solely in-frame clones and lacks some. V and J calls and clone size follow that table, whereas D and trimming were derived from the DNA. The data show approximately 290,000 clones, 70% to 90% seen once.

This clonotype originated in a woman aged 25-40 years who had recovered from COVID-19. The rearrangement joins TRBV14 to TRBJ2-1; unclear D gene. Sequenced: PBMCs or T cells enriched from blood (not recorded which). The CDR3 sequence is CASSQVTGYYNEQFF. The CDR3, as DNA: TGTGCCAGCAGCCAAGTGACGGGTTACTACAATGAGCAGTTCTTC.